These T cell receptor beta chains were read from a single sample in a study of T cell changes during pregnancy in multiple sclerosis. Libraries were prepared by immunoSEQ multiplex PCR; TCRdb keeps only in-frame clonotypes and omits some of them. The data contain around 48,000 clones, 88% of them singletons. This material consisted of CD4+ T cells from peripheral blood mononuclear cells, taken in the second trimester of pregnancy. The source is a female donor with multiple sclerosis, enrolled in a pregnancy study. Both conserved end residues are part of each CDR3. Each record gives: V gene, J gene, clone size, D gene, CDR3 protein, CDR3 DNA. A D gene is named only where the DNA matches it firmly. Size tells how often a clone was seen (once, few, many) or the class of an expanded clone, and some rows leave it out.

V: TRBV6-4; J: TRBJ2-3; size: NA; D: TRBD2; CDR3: CASSDSLAGGPDTQYF; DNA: TGTGCCAGCAGTGACTCACTAGCGGGAGGACCAGATACGCAGTATTTT
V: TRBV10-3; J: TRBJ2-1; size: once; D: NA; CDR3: CAISERPGQGNEQFF; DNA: TGTGCCATCAGTGAGAGACCCGGGCAGGGCAATGAGCAGTTCTTC
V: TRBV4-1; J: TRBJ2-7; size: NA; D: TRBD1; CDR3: CASSQDGPGQGLYEQYF; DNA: TGCGCCAGCAGCCAAGACGGACCGGGACAGGGCCTCTACGAGCAGTACTTC
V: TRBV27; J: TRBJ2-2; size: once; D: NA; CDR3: CASSLLSLASNTGELFF; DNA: TGTGCCAGCAGTTTATTATCACTAGCCTCTAACACCGGGGAGCTGTTTTTT
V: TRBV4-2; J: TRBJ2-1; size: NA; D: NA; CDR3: CASSQEWGREWSYNEQFF; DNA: TGTGCCAGCAGCCAAGAATGGGGGCGGGAGTGGTCCTACAATGAGCAGTTCTTC
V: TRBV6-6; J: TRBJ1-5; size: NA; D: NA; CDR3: CASSYGEGNQPQHF; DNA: TGTGCCAGCAGTTACGGCGAGGGTAATCAGCCCCAGCATTTT
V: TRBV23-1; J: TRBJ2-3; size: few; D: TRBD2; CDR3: CASSQSILAGCTDTQYF; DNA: TGCGCCAGCAGTCAATCGATTCTAGCGGGATGCACAGATACGCAGTATTTT
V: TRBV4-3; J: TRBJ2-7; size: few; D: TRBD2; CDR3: CASSQGLGGSYYEQYF; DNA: TGCGCCAGCAGCCAAGGATTAGGCGGGAGTTACTACGAGCAGTACTTC
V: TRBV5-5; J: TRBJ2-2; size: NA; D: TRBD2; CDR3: CASSLAAGGLTGELFF; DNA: TGTGCCAGCAGCTTGGCTGCGGGAGGGCTAACCGGGGAGCTGTTTTTT
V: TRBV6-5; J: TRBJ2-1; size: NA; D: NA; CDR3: CASSSNRVHEQFF; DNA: TGTGCCAGCAGTTCTAACAGGGTCCATGAGCAGTTCTTC
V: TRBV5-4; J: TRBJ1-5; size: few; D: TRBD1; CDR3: CASSLDRGNQPQHF; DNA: TGTGCCAGCAGCTTAGACAGGGGGAATCAGCCCCAGCATTTT
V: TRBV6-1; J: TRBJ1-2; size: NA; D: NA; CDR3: CASGRRGGGYTF; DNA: TGTGCCAGCGGACGGCGGGGCGGGGGCTACACCTTC
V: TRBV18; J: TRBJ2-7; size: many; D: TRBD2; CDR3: CASSTTSGTFYEQYF; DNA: TGTGCCAGCTCAACGACTAGCGGAACATTCTACGAGCAGTACTTC
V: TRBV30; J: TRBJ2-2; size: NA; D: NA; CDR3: CAWSVLLNTGELFF; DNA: TGTGCCTGGAGTGTTCTCTTAAACACCGGGGAGCTGTTTTTT
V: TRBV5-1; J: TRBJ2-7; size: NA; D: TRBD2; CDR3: CASSPGTSGAHEQYF; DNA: TGCGCCAGCAGCCCCGGGACTAGCGGGGCCCACGAGCAGTACTTC
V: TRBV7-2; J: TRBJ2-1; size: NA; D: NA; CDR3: CASSPVVGSSYNEQFF; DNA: TGTGCCAGCAGCCCCGTGGTAGGGAGCTCCTACAATGAGCAGTTCTTC
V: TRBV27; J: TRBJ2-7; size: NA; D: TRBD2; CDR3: CASSFRAPGTSDSYEQYF; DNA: TGTGCCAGCAGTTTCCGCGCACCCGGGACTAGCGACAGCTACGAGCAGTACTTC
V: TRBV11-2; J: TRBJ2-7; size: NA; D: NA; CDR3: CASSFVGGLTSYEQYF; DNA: TGTGCCAGCAGCTTCGTGGGGGGACTTACCTCCTACGAGCAGTACTTC
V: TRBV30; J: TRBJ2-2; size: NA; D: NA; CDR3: CAGLEGRGVNTGELFF; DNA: TGTGCCGGATTGGAGGGAAGAGGGGTGAACACCGGGGAGCTGTTTTTT
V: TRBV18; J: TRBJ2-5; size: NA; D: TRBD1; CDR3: CASSSRQGRETQYF; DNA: TGTGCCAGCTCATCCCGACAGGGCAGGGAGACCCAGTACTTC
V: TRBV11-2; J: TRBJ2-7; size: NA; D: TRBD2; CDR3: CASSSTSGGSYEQYF; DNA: TGTGCCAGCAGCTCGACTAGCGGGGGATCCTACGAGCAGTACTTC
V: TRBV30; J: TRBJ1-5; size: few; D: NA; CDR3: CAWSVGRSGQPQHF; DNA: TGTGCCTGGAGTGTTGGGAGGAGTGGACAGCCCCAGCATTTT